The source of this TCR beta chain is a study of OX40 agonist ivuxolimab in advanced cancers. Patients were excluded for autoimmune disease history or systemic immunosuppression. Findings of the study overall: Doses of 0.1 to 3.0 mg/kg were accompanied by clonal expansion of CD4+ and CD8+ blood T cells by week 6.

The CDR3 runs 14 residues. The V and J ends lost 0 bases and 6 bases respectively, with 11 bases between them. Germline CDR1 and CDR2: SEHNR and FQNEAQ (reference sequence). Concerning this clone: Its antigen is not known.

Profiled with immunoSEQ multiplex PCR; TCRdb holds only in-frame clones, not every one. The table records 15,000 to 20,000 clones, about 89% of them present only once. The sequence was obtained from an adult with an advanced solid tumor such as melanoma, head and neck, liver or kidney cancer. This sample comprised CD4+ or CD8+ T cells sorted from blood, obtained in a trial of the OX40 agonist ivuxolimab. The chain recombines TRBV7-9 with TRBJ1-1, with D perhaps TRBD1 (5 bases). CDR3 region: CASSLAQGGPEAFF. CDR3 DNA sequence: TGTGCCAGCAGCTTAGCGCAGGGTGGACCTGAAGCTTTCTTT.